This T cell receptor (beta chain) was sequenced for a study of tumor and adjacent non-tumor tissue in lung cancer (dated by TCRdb to 2016 to 2019). Broadly, across the study: The cohort included about eleven adenocarcinoma, a couple of squamous cell carcinoma and 1 small cell lung cancer patients. TCRbeta CDR3 sequencing was performed on about 29 paired specimens, with one tumor sample and one normal lung sample collected per patient. The study compared bulk TCRbeta repertoires from lung tumor tissue and matched distant non-tumor lung tissue of some 16 lung cancer patients. The approximately 15 patients were aged 31 to 76 years, included some 10 men and 5 women, and had TNM stage I to III disease. Sequencing produced fewer than 150,000,000 productive TCRbeta reads in total, an average of about 4.5 million reads per sample. Points the paper makes about the study in general: Because peripheral blood was not sequenced, the blood TCRbeta repertoires of the lung cancer patients in the study went unexamined. With only about 16 patients in the cohort, the authors noted that larger samples and more detailed clinical data are needed. Younger patients had significantly higher TCR diversity, and higher tumor TCR diversity was associated with shorter overall and disease-free survival. Tumor tissue showed significantly higher TCR diversity (inverse Simpson) than normal lung tissue, at 431.37 vs 166.20 (P = 0.0075, Mann-Whitney U test). The top 100 clones made up a significantly larger cumulative share of the repertoire in normal lung than in tumor tissue. Neither the sequencing platform nor unique molecular identifiers are named or mentioned anywhere in the methods.

CDR1 and CDR2 were assigned from the germline V gene as SQVTM and ANQGSEA. Including both end residues, the CDR3 is 15 amino acids long. Only CDR3 DNA remains: 45 bases, in frame from the first base. V was cut back by 6 bases and J by 5 bases, leaving a gap of 23 bases between them. Comment on this clonotype: Its antigen target is currently unknown. As the CDR3 is not closed by the conserved phenylalanine or tryptophan, this likely results from a read error.

Bulk unsorted tissue served as the source for RNA extraction, and RNA quality was assessed using a NanoDrop ND-1000 and an Agilent 2100. Distant non-tumor tissue taken more than 3 cm from the tumor edge was used as the normal lung sample. Newly diagnosed lung cancer patients without prior chemotherapy who had been admitted for thoracic surgery in China between August and November 2014 were enrolled as donors. Patients with previous radiotherapy or chemotherapy, or with another concurrent cancer, were excluded from the study. Surgical tissue pieces of about 1-2.2 cm3 were preserved in RNAlater solution and stored at -80 °C until use. Receptors were amplified or captured by multiplex PCR. The listed sequencing device is Illumina HiSeq 2500. Following protocols modified from ARM-PCR, the researchers constructed TCRbeta libraries through three rounds of nested PCR with primers (Table S4). Before sequencing, PCR products of 200-500 bp were excised from the gel and purified with the QIAquick gel extraction kit. Per the source publication's procedure: Trimmomatic was used to clean the reads, FLASH was used to merge the reads into complete CDR3 sequences, and MiTCR was used to assign the reads to V(D)J germline segments. Clonal diversity was computed as the inverse Simpson's index with VDJtools. A read counted as productive if the sequence was in-frame and lacked a premature stop codon. Using fastp at Q25 and MiXCR, TCRdb reprocessed the public reads and kept productive beta chains. One record per CDR3 amino acid sequence lists the most common genes and DNA. The V and J calls shown here were made by TCRdb, not taken from the authors' results. This sample is represented by about 98,000 distinct CDR3 sequences; about 80% of them were singletons. The ten largest clones take up roughly 33% of the sample.

This receptor was obtained from a man aged 60 to 69 with small cell lung cancer. The sequence joins TRBV29-1 to TRBJ2-7; TRBD1 could be the D gene, as 6 bases match. Sequencing was done on a sample of distant non-tumor lung tissue. CDR3 loop: CSVGTSGTWGDEQYL. The DNA is TGCAGCGTGGGAACTTCCGGGACATGGGGTGACGAGCAGTACTTA.